Sequencing of this T cell receptor beta chain was carried out in a study of cytomegalovirus exposure and HLA in healthy donors. General observations from the study: When analyzed later, the rates of TCR association showed variation by HLA locus, with DRB1 the most and HLA-C the fewest.

The PCR contained 60 Vbeta and 13 Jbeta primers. The table came from immunoSEQ multiplex PCR; TCRdb's copy has only in-frame clones and leaves some out. The table lists fewer than 200,000 clones, 65% to 75% of them singletons, with about 2.5% in the top ten. Unmatched junction bases numbered 4, after V lost 0 bases and J lost 4 bases. The CDR3 loop spans 15 amino acids. Germline V lookup: CDR1 SGHRS, CDR2 YFSETQ. The count of this clone is one. Its antigen is as yet unknown. No conserved phenylalanine or tryptophan ends this CDR3, so it is likely a read error. Specimen: PBMCs. J is TRBJ1-2 and V is TRBV5-1, with 9 nucleotides matching TRBD1. This receptor was identified in a human donor in good health. Here the CDR3 DNA reads TGCGCCAGCAGCTTGGTAGGGACAGGGACCTATGGCTACACCCTC. Its protein product is CASSLVGTGTYGYTL.